The rows below give T cell receptor beta chains drawn from one sample of a study of T-cell memory formation after mild COVID-19. TCRdb fed the 5' RACE reads into MiXCR, producing one record per CDR3 protein. The data show 310,000 or so distinct CDR3 sequences, with roughly 15% seen just once and 22% held by the top ten. Material for sequencing was PBMCs or a T cell subset sorted from them (not recorded which). Receptor source: a man aged 18 to 29 who had mild COVID-19 (a few samples of this study predate the infection). Cell type and time point are not known. The conserved cysteine and the conserved F or W are not part of the CDR3 here.

V gene: TRBV9
J gene: TRBJ1-2
CDR3 protein: ASSVEGQGAQGYT

V gene: TRBV6-5
J gene: TRBJ2-7
CDR3 protein: ASSPGFPYEQY

V gene: TRBV18
J gene: TRBJ1-1
CDR3 protein: ASSDSTMNTEAF

V gene: TRBV15
J gene: TRBJ2-1
CDR3 protein: ATSRDWRGSWYNEQF

V gene: TRBV5-6
J gene: TRBJ1-1
CDR3 protein: ASSLGGSAF

V gene: TRBV6-2/TRBV6-3
J gene: TRBJ2-3
CDR3 protein: ASTLSGPTGAQY

V gene: TRBV20-1
J gene: TRBJ2-3
CDR3 protein: SALLGEGTDTQY

V gene: TRBV9
J gene: TRBJ1-1
CDR3 protein: ASSVGIHTEAF

V gene: TRBV7-2
J gene: TRBJ1-5
CDR3 protein: ASSLDLGYSNQPQH

V gene: TRBV12-3/TRBV12-4
J gene: TRBJ1-1
CDR3 protein: ASWDSFSNTEAF

V gene: TRBV18
J gene: TRBJ1-1
CDR3 protein: ASSPNTGNTEAF

V gene: TRBV29-1
J gene: TRBJ2-5
CDR3 protein: SVEGTGWETQY

V gene: TRBV7-2
J gene: TRBJ2-7
CDR3 protein: ASSFSQRGGLNEQY

V gene: TRBV11-2
J gene: TRBJ1-2
CDR3 protein: ASSSGTVYGYT

V gene: TRBV20-1
J gene: TRBJ2-3
CDR3 protein: SEASGAFSTDTQY

V gene: TRBV27
J gene: TRBJ1-2
CDR3 protein: ASGTGVYGYT

V gene: TRBV20-1
J gene: TRBJ1-1
CDR3 protein: SAGQGGTEAF

V gene: TRBV7-2
J gene: TRBJ2-3
CDR3 protein: ASAGLSTDTQY

V gene: TRBV6-1
J gene: TRBJ2-2
CDR3 protein: ASSEVGGPYANTGELF

V gene: TRBV7-9
J gene: TRBJ1-2
CDR3 protein: ASSLGRGYT

V gene: TRBV6-2/TRBV6-3
J gene: TRBJ2-1
CDR3 protein: ASSYSGGGMTHEQF

V gene: TRBV6-2/TRBV6-3
J gene: TRBJ1-5
CDR3 protein: ASSPDPSSQH

V gene: TRBV5-4
J gene: TRBJ1-6
CDR3 protein: ASTHSRSPNSPLH

V gene: TRBV20-1
J gene: TRBJ2-5
CDR3 protein: SAGEVQETQY